The present T cell receptor beta chain was sequenced within a study of CD8 T cells in ankylosing spondylitis (dated by TCRdb to about 2017). With regard to the full study: The study profiled T cell receptor beta repertoires in healthy donors and ankylosing spondylitis patients to find disease-linked TCR variants. The whole study cohort included 95 to 130 healthy donors and about two dozen ankylosing spondylitis patients. Peripheral blood samples were taken, and synovial fluid was additionally collected from ankylosing spondylitis patients. The paper as a whole reports these results and caveats: Some TCR beta motif variants had previously been reported in synovial fluid and blood of reactive arthritis patients, which suggested common disease-initiation mechanisms. The disease-linked clones were reported to be significantly enriched in matched synovial fluid samples from ankylosing spondylitis patients. A CD8+ phenotype was shown by the disease-linked clones, which were found at relatively low frequencies in peripheral blood. A TCR beta motif of roughly 8 highly homologous amino acid variants appeared characteristic of blood from ankylosing spondylitis patients.

Looking up the germline V gene yields CDR1 SGHRS and CDR2 YFSETQ. From its cysteine to its phenylalanine, the CDR3 spans 18 amino acids. Of all the DNA, just the CDR3 is kept, 54 bases in frame from base 1. V is trimmed back by 4 bases and J by 6 bases, and the junction contains 18 bases that no gene match accounts for. The sequencing machine was an Illumina HiSeq 2500. TCR beta libraries were prepared by quantitative 5'-RACE with molecular barcodes. The published analysis was carried out like this. Disease-linked TCR variants were identified with a new computational method built on a probabilistic model of VDJ rearrangement. Using fastp at Q25 and MiXCR, TCRdb reprocessed the public reads and kept productive beta chains. Rows are combined by CDR3 protein, so each entry shows the most common genes and DNA. Clone size and V and J calls follow TCRdb, not the original study. The sample table holds about 330,000 distinct CDR3 sequences, of which less than 10% were seen once. Of the sample, approximately 15% falls within the top ten clones.

This clonotype was recorded a few times. Its antigen target is currently unknown. No much larger clone is present one base from it, and per-base qualities are unavailable. This TCR derives from a male donor with ankylosing spondylitis. What was sequenced was blood, either unsorted or a sorted T cell fraction (not recorded which). The V and J genes are TRBV5-1 and TRBJ2-1; TRBD2 agrees with 8 junctional bases. The CDR3 protein sequence reads: CASSIKRERLGKGNEQFF. The DNA is TGCGCCAGCAGCATAAAGCGGGAGCGCCTCGGGAAGGGCAATGAGCAGTTCTTC.